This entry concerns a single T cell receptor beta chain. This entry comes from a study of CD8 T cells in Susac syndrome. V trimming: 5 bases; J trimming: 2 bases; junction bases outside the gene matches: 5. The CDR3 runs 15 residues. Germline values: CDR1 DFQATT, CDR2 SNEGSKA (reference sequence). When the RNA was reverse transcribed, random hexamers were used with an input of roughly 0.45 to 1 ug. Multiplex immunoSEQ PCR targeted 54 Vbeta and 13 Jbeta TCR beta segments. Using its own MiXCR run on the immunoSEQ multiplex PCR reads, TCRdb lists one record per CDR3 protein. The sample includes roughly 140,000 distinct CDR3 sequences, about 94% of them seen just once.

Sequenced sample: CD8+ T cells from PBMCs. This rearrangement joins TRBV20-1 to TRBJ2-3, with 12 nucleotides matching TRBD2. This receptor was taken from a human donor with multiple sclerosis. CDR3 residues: CSARRLAGDTDTQYF. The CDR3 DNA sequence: TGCAGTGCTCGAAGACTAGCGGGGGACACAGATACGCAGTATTTT.